The clone carrying this TCR beta chain was observed many times. Its antigen remains unknown. This specimen comes from a study of early T cells in non-severe SARS-CoV-2 infection. The overall study: Chains were unpaired, as sequencing was done on bulk RNA from unsorted whole blood.

CDR1 is SQVTM, CDR2 ANQGSEA, per germline. The CDR3 covers 10 residues. Trimming pared 4 bases from V and 7 bases from J, leaving 7 bases between. Researchers attached unique molecular identifiers to individual cDNA molecules. TCRdb analysed the 5' RACE reads with MiXCR anew, one entry per CDR3 protein. The sample carries 97,000 or so distinct CDR3 sequences, roughly 14% recorded once. General study findings and limits: Database matching using VDJdb favored anti-spike CD8 responses, with private and CD4 specificities left missing.

The receptor was isolated from an adult who was a healthcare worker with PCR-confirmed SARS-CoV-2 infection or an uninfected control (not recorded which). The specimen was whole blood. The V gene is TRBV29-1, the J gene TRBJ1-1; no definite D call. The CDR3 region is CSVGTVEAFF. CDR3 DNA sequence: TGCAGCGTTGGAACCGTTGAAGCTTTCTTT.